These 12 T cell receptor beta chains originate from one sample sequenced in a study of T cell responses to AZD1222 COVID-19 vaccine. Assay: immunoSEQ multiplex PCR; the TCRdb copy retains only in-frame clones and omits some. There are 95,000 to 150,000 clones in the sample; around 91% occur only once, and about 4% lies in the top ten. This sample comprised peripheral blood, obtained on day 0 of MenACWY control vaccination. The receptors come from an adult in good health.

The V call is TRBV2, the J call TRBJ2-3; 7 positions match TRBD1. The CDR3 runs to 14 residues. Germline CDR1 is SNHLY and CDR2 is FYNNEI. Trimming at V came to 5 bases and at J to 3 bases, leaving 5 bases not matched to a gene. The CDR3 protein is CASSLQGSTDTQYF. CDR3 in DNA: TGTGCCAGCAGTTTACAGGGGAGTACAGATACGCAGTATTTT.

V gene TRBV14 combines with J gene TRBJ1-2; D possibly corresponds to TRBD1 (6 bases). The CDR3 runs to 15 residues. V shed 1 base and J shed 4 bases, with 13 bases lying between them. The germline V gene encodes CDR1 SGHDN and CDR2 FVKESK. In DNA form, the CDR3 reads TGTGCCAGCAGCCAAGGCTTACTCAGGGGCTATGGCTACACCTTC. Translation gives CASSQGLLRGYGYTF. The full variable domain, in which reference TRBV14 and TRBJ1-2 provide the parts outside the CDR3, is EAGVTQFPSHSVIEKGQTVTLRCDPISGHDNLYWYRRVMGKEIKFLLHFVKESKQDESGMPNNRFLAERTGGTYSTLKVQPAELEDSGVYFCASSQGLLRGYGYTFGSGTRLTVV.

V is TRBV9 and J is TRBJ2-2; the D gene is possibly TRBD1 (6 bases). The CDR3 totals 16 residues. The germline V gene encodes CDR1 SGDLS and CDR2 YYNGEE. V was pared by 0 bases and J by 1 base, with 10 bases between. The DNA of the CDR3 is TGTGCCAGCAGCGTAGAATTACAGGGGAACACCGGGGAGCTGTTTTTT. Translation gives CASSVELQGNTGELFF.

This clone showed up just a few times. This chain uses TRBV28 with TRBJ1-1; weak D call: TRBD1 (5 bases). Germline V lookup: CDR1 MDHEN, CDR2 SYDVKM. V was shortened by 7 bases and J by 1 base, with 16 bases between the two germline ends. This CDR3 has 15 amino acids. The CDR3, as DNA: TGTGCCAGCATTAGGCGGGGGGTGAAGAACACTGAAGCTTTCTTT. Its translation: CASIRRGVKNTEAFF.

V and J are TRBV28 and TRBJ1-2; D possibly corresponds to TRBD1 (6 bases). This CDR3 is 13 amino acids long. Germline loops: CDR1 MDHEN, CDR2 SYDVKM. V lost 2 bases and J 7 bases, leaving 11 bases between the germline ends. The CDR3 coding sequence is TGTGCCAGCAGTTTAGGGGGGGCTCTTGGCTACACCTTC. Translating gives CASSLGGALGYTF.

The J gene is TRBJ2-2, the V gene TRBV19; TRBD1 aligns across 7 bases. Germline assignment: CDR1 LNHDA and CDR2 SQIVND (reference sequence). The junction had 3 bases not matched to a gene; V was cut back by 6 bases and J by 2 bases. The CDR3 sequence is 14 residues long. For the CDR3, the DNA is TGTGCCAGTAGGGGACAGAGTAACACCGGGGAGCTGTTTTTT. Protein product: CASRGQSNTGELFF.

J is TRBJ1-5 and V is TRBV12-3 or TRBV12-4; D gene unclear. The CDR3 has 12 residues. V dropped 7 bases and J dropped 4 bases, with 8 bases sitting between them. The CDR3 region is CASTLGNQPQHF. In nucleotides, the CDR3 is TGTGCCAGCACCCTGGGGAATCAGCCCCAGCATTTT.

The chain recombines TRBV15 with TRBJ2-5; possibly TRBD1 or TRBD2 for D (5 bases each). This CDR3 has 15 amino acids. Trimming pared 0 bases from V and 1 base from J, leaving 9 bases between. Germline-derived CDR1 and CDR2 are LNHNV and YYDKDF (reference sequence). The CDR3 nucleotides read TGTGCCACCAGCAGAGAGGGGGAACTCCAAGAGACCCAGTACTTC. Translating it yields CATSREGELQETQYF.

The chain uses TRBV7-2 and TRBJ2-5, with D hard to call. V shed 3 bases and J shed 5 bases, with 7 bases lying between them. The germline V gene has CDR1 SGHTA and CDR2 FQGNSA. The CDR3 loop spans 12 amino acids. DNA for the CDR3: TGTGCCAGCAGCTTGGGTTTGGAGACCCAGTACTTC. Translation gives CASSLGLETQYF.

This clone was recorded once. V is TRBV7-9 and J is TRBJ2-2; D unclear. The CDR3 totals 13 residues. Germline V gene data show CDR1 as SEHNR and CDR2 as FQNEAQ (reference sequence). The V end was cut by 1 base, the J end by 1 base, with 1 base between. The CDR3 sequence is CASSLGNTGELFF. The CDR3 region has the DNA TGTGCCAGCAGCTTAGGGAACACCGGGGAGCTGTTTTTT.

The rearrangement uses TRBV9 and TRBJ2-3, with 12 bases lining up with TRBD2. Germline V gene sequence: CDR1 SGDLS, CDR2 YYNGEE. There are 18 residues in the CDR3. J gave up 4 bases and V 0 bases, and 9 bases lay outside the gene matches. CDR3 sequence reads: CASSVASGRALGADTQYF. In DNA form, the CDR3 reads TGTGCCAGCAGCGTAGCTAGCGGGAGGGCTTTAGGGGCAGATACGCAGTATTTT.

The rearrangement uses TRBV7-9 and TRBJ2-7; D possibly corresponds to TRBD2 (6 bases). This CDR3 has 13 residues. Germline V lookup: CDR1 SEHNR, CDR2 FQNEAQ (reference sequence). With 10 bases removed from V and 2 bases from J, the gap between germline ends came to 15 bases. The CDR3 is CATGRGLTYEQYF. CDR3 DNA: TGTGCCACCGGCCGGGGACTTACCTACGAGCAGTACTTC.